The subject of this entry is one T cell receptor beta chain. Its specificity is not known. Primers: 60 Vbeta forward and 13 Jbeta reverse. Sequenced by immunoSEQ multiplex PCR; TCRdb stores in-frame clones only, minus some. The sample lists 120,000 or so clones, approximately 80% occurring once. The entry originates in a study of cytomegalovirus exposure and HLA in healthy donors. Study in general: One earlier analysis, a look at some 180 million T cells, found almost 120 million unique TCR beta sequences. Study results and caveats: After further analysis at a later stage, 17,000 or so TCR beta sequences were associated with HLA alleles at 0.05 false discovery rate.

The germline V gene encodes CDR1 LNHDA and CDR2 SQIVND (reference sequence). The CDR3 spans 14 residues. The V and J ends lost 4 bases and 5 bases respectively, with 12 bases between them. Input material: PBMCs. This TCR was recovered from a human donor in good health. The chain has TRBV19 and TRBJ2-1; tentative D call: TRBD1 (6 bases). CDR3 sequence (DNA): TGTGCCAGTAGTACGTCCTACAGGGACAATGAGCAGTTCTTC. Protein sequence: CASSTSYRDNEQFF.